What follows are 30 T cell receptor beta chains derived from one specimen sequenced in a study of Ad26.COV2.S vaccination and SARS-CoV-2 variants. This sample's treatment: approximately 18 received Ad26.COV2.S at low or high dose, single or two shots; about 5 received placebo; per-sample allocation not given. The samples date from day 63 after the first vaccine or placebo injection. Profiled with immunoSEQ multiplex PCR; TCRdb holds only in-frame clones, not every one. Of under 500,000 clones listed, 80% to 95% are singletons. Sample: peripheral blood, taken in a trial of Ad26.COV2.S vaccine versus placebo. These receptors originate from a person aged 18 to 59 who received the Ad26.COV2.S COVID-19 vaccine or a placebo.

V and J are TRBV30 and TRBJ2-7; 9 bases are shared with TRBD2. The CDR3 covers 14 residues. Germline V CDR1 and CDR2: GTSNPN, SVGIG (reference sequence). V lost 0 bases and J lost 7; bases outside the gene matches: 7. DNA of the CDR3: TGTGCCTGGAGTGTTCAAGCGGGGGGATGGGAGCAGTACTTC. Encoded protein: CAWSVQAGGWEQYF.

This clone has just a few counts. This sequence joins TRBV29-1 and TRBJ1-1, with 7 bases that match TRBD1. Losses at the gene ends were 7 bases for V and 3 bases for J; bases not matched to a gene: 8. The CDR3 runs 13 residues. Germline lookup yields CDR1 SQVTM and CDR2 ANQGSEA. CDR3 residues: CSGETGWDTEAFF. Written as DNA, the CDR3 is TGCAGCGGTGAGACAGGGTGGGACACTGAAGCTTTCTTT. The variable domain in full, with the rest retrieved from reference TRBV29-1 and TRBJ1-1, is SAVISQKPSRDICQRGTSLTIQCQVDSQVTMMFWYRQQPGQSLTLIATANQGSEATYESGFVIDKFPISRPNLTFSTLTVSNMSPEDSSIYLCSGETGWDTEAFFGQGTRLTVV.

The V gene is TRBV6-4, the J gene TRBJ1-5; 7 bases agree with TRBD1. Per germline, CDR1 MRHNA and CDR2 SNTAGT. There are 16 residues in the CDR3. J lost 8 bases, V lost 6 bases, and 16 bases had no gene match. The CDR3 loop is CASRAELTGLLKPQHF. In DNA form, the CDR3 reads TGTGCCAGCAGAGCTGAGTTGACAGGGCTATTGAAGCCCCAGCATTTT.

The gene calls are TRBV7-8 and TRBJ2-2; 10 bases map to TRBD1. CDR1 is SGHVS, CDR2 FQNEAQ, per germline. V lost 2 bases to trimming and J lost 5 bases; unmatched junction nucleotides: 5. The CDR3 covers 16 residues. DNA of the CDR3: TGTGCCAGCAGCTTACTGAGGGACAGGGGAACCGGGGAGCTGTTTTTT. It codes for CASSLLRDRGTGELFF. Full variable domain (outside the CDR3, taken from reference TRBV7-8 and TRBJ2-2): GAGVSQSPRYKVAKRGQDVALRCDPISGHVSLFWYQQALGQGPEFLTYFQNEAQLDKSGLPSDRFFAERPEGSVSTLKIQRTQQEDSAVYLCASSLLRDRGTGELFFGEGSRLTVL.

The chain couples TRBV11-3 to TRBJ2-2; 8 positions agree with TRBD1. The CDR3 loop spans 14 amino acids. Germline V gene sequence: CDR1 SGHNT, CDR2 YENEEA. The V and J ends lost 5 bases and 4 bases, in that order; junction bases with no gene match: 3. The CDR3 DNA sequence: TGTGCCAGCAGCCCCGGACAGGGCACCGGGGAGCTGTTTTTT. The encoded protein is CASSPGQGTGELFF. The whole variable domain, filled in from reference TRBV11-3 and TRBJ2-2, reads EAGVVQSPRYKIIEKKQPVAFWCNPISGHNTLYWYLQNLGQGPELLIRYENEEAVDDSQLPKDRFSAERLKGVDSTLKIQPAELGDSAVYLCASSPGQGTGELFFGEGSRLTVL.

J is TRBJ1-1 and V is TRBV19; no firm D call. CDR3 length equals 13 residues. The germline V gene encodes CDR1 LNHDA and CDR2 SQIVND (reference sequence). Between the trimmed V and J ends, which lost 6 bases and 1 base, there was a span of 9 bases. As DNA, the CDR3 is TGTGCCAGTAGCTGGGCACCGAACACTGAAGCTTTCTTT. Translating gives CASSWAPNTEAFF.

The V and J genes are TRBV4-3 and TRBJ2-1, with a tentative D call TRBD2 (5 bases). The V and J ends lost 0 bases and 5 bases respectively, with 8 bases between them. The germline V gene encodes CDR1 LGHNA and CDR2 YSLEER. This CDR3 has 14 amino acids. This CDR3 is CASSQDEGDNEQFF. The CDR3 DNA reads as TGCGCCAGCAGCCAAGATGAGGGTGACAATGAGCAGTTCTTC.

J is TRBJ1-5 and V is TRBV6-6; tentative D call: TRBD1 (6 bases). The CDR3 runs 13 residues. Germline V gives CDR1 MNHNY, CDR2 SVGAGI (reference sequence). The V gene lost 7 bases and the J gene lost 5 bases, with 12 bases spanning the gap. The CDR3 reads CASTQGLYQPQHF. In DNA, the CDR3 is TGTGCCAGCACTCAGGGGTTATATCAGCCCCAGCATTTT.

The genes are TRBV6-2 or TRBV6-3 and TRBJ1-5; tentatively, D is TRBD1 (6 bases). V was trimmed by 2 bases and J by 4 bases, leaving 12 bases between them. CDR1 and CDR2 (germline): MNHEY, SVGEGT. The CDR3 has 15 residues. Here the CDR3 DNA reads TGTGCCAGCAGTTACCGGACAGCTGCTAATCAGCCCCAGCATTTT. The encoded protein is CASSYRTAANQPQHF.

J is TRBJ2-5 and V is TRBV7-9, with no clear D. This CDR3 has 16 residues. V lost 1 base and J lost 4, with 16 bases in between. Per germline, CDR1 SEHNR and CDR2 FQNEAQ (reference sequence). The CDR3 coding sequence is TGTGCCAGCAGCTTAGGGATTAACCGGCCTCTAGAGACCCAGTACTTC. This codes for CASSLGINRPLETQYF. Drawing the rest from reference TRBV7-9 and TRBJ2-5, the complete variable domain is DTGVSQNPRHKITKRGQNVTFRCDPISEHNRLYWYRQTLGQGPEFLTYFQNEAQLEKSRLLSDRFSAERPKGSFSTLEIQRTEQGDSAMYLCASSLGINRPLETQYFGPGTRLLVL.

The V and J genes are TRBV7-9 and TRBJ1-1; the match to TRBD1 covers 11 bases. This CDR3 is 16 amino acids long. Germline assignment: CDR1 SEHNR and CDR2 FQNEAQ (reference sequence). V trimming: 3 bases; J trimming: 7 bases; junction bases outside the gene matches: 10. CDR3 residues: CASSFNPSGQGVEAFF. In DNA, the CDR3 is TGTGCCAGCAGCTTTAACCCATCGGGACAGGGGGTTGAAGCTTTCTTT.

The chain couples TRBV10-3 to TRBJ2-2; 7 positions match TRBD2. This CDR3 comprises 16 residues. The germline V gene encodes CDR1 ENHRY and CDR2 SYGVKD. V was clipped by 10 bases and J by 4 bases; unmatched bases: 15. The CDR3 bases are TGTGCCACCTCCCGAGGGGAGGGCTTGAGCACCGGGGAGCTGTTTTTT. Translating gives CATSRGEGLSTGELFF.

The chain carries TRBV19 and TRBJ1-1; D is undetermined. Looked up from germline, CDR1 is LNHDA and CDR2 is SQIVND (reference sequence). Trimming shortened V by 3 bases and J by 10 bases, and 15 bases separated the two germline ends. The CDR3 runs 13 residues. The CDR3 loop is CASSIRFSTSAFF. The CDR3 DNA follows: TGTGCCAGTAGTATTCGTTTCAGCACATCAGCTTTCTTT.

The rearrangement links TRBV12-5 to TRBJ2-1; D not resolved. Germline V gene sequence: CDR1 LGHNT, CDR2 FRNRAP. V was pared by 1 base and J by 0 bases, with 4 bases between. This CDR3 comprises 14 residues. The CDR3 region has the DNA TGTGCTAGTGGTTTGGGCTACTCCTACAATGAGCAGTTCTTC. Translating it yields CASGLGYSYNEQFF. The full variable domain, completed using reference TRBV12-5 and TRBJ2-1, is DARVTQTPRHKVTEMGQEVTMRCQPILGHNTVFWYRQTMMQGLELLAYFRNRAPLDDSGMPKDRFSAEMPDATLATLKIQPSEPRDSAVYFCASGLGYSYNEQFFGPGTRLTVL.

V and J are TRBV24-1 and TRBJ2-1; 7 bases are shared with TRBD1. J lost 5 bases, V lost 3 bases, and 12 bases had no gene match. Germline assignment: CDR1 KGHDR and CDR2 SFDVKD. The CDR3 length is 17 residues. The DNA of the CDR3 is TGTGCCACCAGTGATGCCAACAGGGGTTTTCAGGACAATGAGCAGTTCTTC. Residues: CATSDANRGFQDNEQFF.

The V and J genes are TRBV7-8 and TRBJ2-1; 14 positions match TRBD2. The CDR3 loop spans 14 amino acids. The V and J ends lost 7 bases and 6 bases, in that order; junction bases with no gene match: 2. Per the germline V gene, CDR1 is SGHVS and CDR2 is FQNEAQ. CDR3 in amino acids: CASTGTSGGNEQFF. The CDR3 coding sequence is TGTGCCAGCACAGGGACTAGCGGGGGCAATGAGCAGTTCTTC.

This rearrangement joins TRBV6-2 or TRBV6-3 to TRBJ1-2; D remains unclear. Deletions cut 2 bases from V and 3 bases from J, with 10 bases between. Germline CDR1 is MNHEY and CDR2 is SVGEGT. The CDR3 extends over 14 amino acids. The CDR3 here is CASSYDQPHYGYTF. Written as DNA, the CDR3 is TGTGCCAGCAGTTACGACCAGCCCCACTATGGCTACACCTTC.

This clone was recorded once. This rearrangement joins TRBV28 to TRBJ2-1, with 7 nucleotides matching TRBD1. This CDR3 has 15 amino acids. In germline, CDR1 is MDHEN, CDR2 SYDVKM. The junction had 11 bases not matched to a gene; V was cut back by 5 bases and J by 7 bases. CDR3 bases: TGTGCCAGCAGTGTTGGGGACAGTTATTTGAATGAGCAGTTCTTC. Translated, it gives CASSVGDSYLNEQFF.

The chain employs TRBV28 and TRBJ2-3, with D hard to call. V was cut by 5 bases and J by 4 bases, with 7 bases left in between. In germline, CDR1 is MDHEN, CDR2 SYDVKM. This CDR3 region has 12 residues. CDR3 bases: TGTGCCAGCAGTCTGACTCCAGATACGCAGTATTTT. Protein: CASSLTPDTQYF. The variable domain in full, with the rest retrieved from reference TRBV28 and TRBJ2-3, is DVKVTQSSRYLVKRTGEKVFLECVQDMDHENMFWYRQDPGLGLRLIYFSYDVKMKEKGDIPEGYSVSREKKERFSLILESASTNQTSMYLCASSLTPDTQYFGPGTRLTVL.

The chain employs TRBV16 and TRBJ1-1, with no clear D. The CDR3 is 15 residues long. The V gene's germline CDR1 is KGHSY and CDR2 FQNENV. V was clipped by 0 bases and J by 0 bases, with 8 bases between them. The CDR3 spells CASSQSFHMNTEAFF. The CDR3 DNA sequence: TGTGCCAGCAGCCAATCTTTTCACATGAACACTGAAGCTTTCTTT.

As to this clone: This sample also contains other DNA sequences that code for the same CDR3. The chain couples TRBV7-2 to TRBJ2-7; D assignment may be TRBD1 or TRBD2 (5 bases each). This CDR3 contains 14 residues. Germline V gene lookup returns CDR1 SGHTA and CDR2 FQGNSA. Trimming shortened V by 1 base and J by 4 bases, and 11 bases separated the two germline ends. The CDR3 spells CASSLVPGTYEQYF. In nucleotides, the CDR3 is TGTGCCAGCAGCTTAGTCCCAGGGACGTACGAGCAGTACTTC.

The CDR3 DNA is TGTGCCAGCAGCCAAGATTCTAGCGGGCTTTACCAAGAGACCCAGTACTTC. This sequence encodes CASSQDSSGLYQETQYF. The chain couples TRBV4-2 to TRBJ2-5, with 8 bases matching TRBD2. This CDR3 region has 17 residues. Trimming took 0 bases from V and 0 from J; bases not matched to a gene: 6. Germline CDR1 reads LGHNA; CDR2 reads YNFKEQ.

The chain joins TRBV27 to TRBJ2-7, with D unclear. Trimming stripped 2 bases from V and 3 bases from J, with 11 bases between. CDR1 is MNHEY and CDR2 is SMNVEV in the germline V gene (reference sequence). The CDR3 totals 14 residues. CDR3 in amino acids: CASSLTQKHYEQYF. The CDR3 DNA follows: TGTGCCAGCAGTTTAACCCAGAAACACTACGAGCAGTACTTC.

The J gene is TRBJ2-5, the V gene TRBV7-9; no definite D call. The germline V gene has CDR1 SEHNR and CDR2 FQNEAQ (reference sequence). Trimming removed 3 bases from V and 3 bases from J, with 8 bases in between. The CDR3 has 13 amino acids. DNA for the CDR3: TGTGCCAGCAGCTTTCAGATCAAAGAGACCCAGTACTTC. Translating gives CASSFQIKETQYF.

The chain is built from TRBV15 and TRBJ2-7; 8 bases fit TRBD1. Germline V CDR1 and CDR2: LNHNV, YYDKDF (reference sequence). The trim removed 5 bases at V and 0 bases at J, leaving 6 bases unmatched. The CDR3 spans 15 residues. The CDR3 protein is CATSAQTGGSYEQYF. As DNA, the CDR3 is TGTGCCACCAGCGCCCAAACAGGGGGCTCCTACGAGCAGTACTTC.

The chain carries TRBV18 and TRBJ2-7; tentative D call: TRBD1 (5 bases). The CDR3 runs 12 residues. The ends were cut back, 5 bases at V and 3 bases at J, with 8 bases in the middle. Germline lookup yields CDR1 KGHSH and CDR2 LQKENI. DNA for the CDR3: TGTGCCAGCTCAACGGACATCTACGAGCAGTACTTC. Translated: CASSTDIYEQYF.

The chain uses TRBV11-2 and TRBJ2-2, with a weak D call TRBD1 (5 bases). This CDR3 region has 12 residues. V lost 2 bases and J lost 11, with 9 bases in between. CDR1 and CDR2 (germline): SGHAT, FQNNGV. The CDR3 sequence: CASSLRRAELFF. The CDR3 DNA sequence: TGTGCCAGCAGCTTACGCAGGGCAGAGCTGTTTTTT.

The rearrangement uses TRBV9 and TRBJ2-3, with D perhaps being TRBD1 or TRBD2 (6 bases each). This CDR3 has 14 residues. Per germline, CDR1 SGDLS and CDR2 YYNGEE. Trimming removed 7 bases from V and 3 bases from J, with 15 bases in between. The CDR3 coding sequence is TGTGCCAGCGGGGGGCTCGTCGGAACAGATACGCAGTATTTT. Its translation: CASGGLVGTDTQYF.

V is TRBV14 and J is TRBJ2-2, with TRBD1 as a possible D gene (6 bases). V was pared by 4 bases and J by 2 bases, with 8 bases between. CDR1 is SGHDN, CDR2 FVKESK, per germline. The CDR3 spans 14 residues. CDR3 coding DNA: TGTGCCAGCAGCCTGGGGACAAACACCGGGGAGCTGTTTTTT. Protein product: CASSLGTNTGELFF. Combining the CDR3 with reference TRBV14 and TRBJ2-2 gives the whole variable domain EAGVTQFPSHSVIEKGQTVTLRCDPISGHDNLYWYRRVMGKEIKFLLHFVKESKQDESGMPNNRFLAERTGGTYSTLKVQPAELEDSGVYFCASSLGTNTGELFFGEGSRLTVL.

The chain combines TRBV11-2 with TRBJ1-2; 10 nucleotides agree with TRBD1. The CDR3 sequence is 15 residues long. Trimming took 6 bases from V and 8 from J; bases not matched to a gene: 12. Germline CDR1 SGHAT, CDR2 FQNNGV. In nucleotides, the CDR3 is TGTGCCAGCAGAAATCCCGGGACAGGGGTCGGAGGCTACACCTTC. Its protein is CASRNPGTGVGGYTF.